This TCR beta chain was identified during a study of blood T cells in healthy people across ages. Study results and caveats: Observed TCR beta diversity per million T cells went down as age went up. This fall followed a roughly linear course with age.

Donor samples were obtained from healthy Caucasian individuals from Russia, aged 6 to 90. This clonotype came up a few times. Its antigen is unidentified. A second PCR of about 6 to 11 cycles used a sample-barcoded 5' primer and a J-beta primer mix. Via MiXCR, TCRdb re-called the 5' RACE reads, giving one row per CDR3 protein. The sample records about 640,000 distinct CDR3 sequences, approximately 50% being singletons. Germline CDR1 is SGHKS and CDR2 is YYEKEE (reference sequence). With 4 bases clipped from V and 9 bases from J, the junction kept 8 bases outside the gene matches. The CDR3 consists of 14 residues.

This chain links TRBV5-5 with TRBJ2-3, with 10 bases fitting TRBD2. The receptor was isolated from a man between 60 and 70 years old in good health. Material for sequencing was blood. The CDR3 sequence is CASSPGLARRTQYF. DNA for the CDR3: TGTGCCAGCAGCCCGGGACTAGCGAGAAGGACGCAGTATTTT. Filled out from reference TRBV5-5 and TRBJ2-3, the complete variable domain reads DAGVTQSPTHLIKTRGQQVTLRCSPISGHKSVSWYQQVLGQGPQFIFQYYEKEERGRGNFPDRFSARQFPNYSSELNVNALLLGDSALYLCASSPGLARRTQYFGPGTRLTVL.